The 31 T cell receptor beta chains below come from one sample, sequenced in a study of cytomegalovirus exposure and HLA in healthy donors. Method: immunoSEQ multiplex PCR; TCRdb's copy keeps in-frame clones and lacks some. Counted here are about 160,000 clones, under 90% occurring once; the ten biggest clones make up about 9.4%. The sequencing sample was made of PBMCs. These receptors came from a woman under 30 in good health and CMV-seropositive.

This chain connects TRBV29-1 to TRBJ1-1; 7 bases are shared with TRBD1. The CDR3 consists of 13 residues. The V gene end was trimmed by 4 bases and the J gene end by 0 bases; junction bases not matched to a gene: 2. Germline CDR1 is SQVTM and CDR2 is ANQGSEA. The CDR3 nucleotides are TGCAGCGTTGTAGGGACAGTGAACACTGAAGCTTTCTTT. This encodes CSVVGTVNTEAFF.

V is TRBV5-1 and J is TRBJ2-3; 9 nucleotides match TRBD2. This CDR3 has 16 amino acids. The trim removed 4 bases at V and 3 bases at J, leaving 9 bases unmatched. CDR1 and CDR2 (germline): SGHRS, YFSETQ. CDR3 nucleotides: TGCGCCAGCAGCCCTGACGGACTAGCGAAGACAGATACGCAGTATTTT. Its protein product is CASSPDGLAKTDTQYF.

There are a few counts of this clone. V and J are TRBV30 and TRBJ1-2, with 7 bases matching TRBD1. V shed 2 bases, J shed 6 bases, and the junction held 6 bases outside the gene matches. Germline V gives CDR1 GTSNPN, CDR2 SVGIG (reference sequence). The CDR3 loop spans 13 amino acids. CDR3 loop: CAWSQGGGHGYTF. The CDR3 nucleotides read TGTGCCTGGAGTCAAGGAGGGGGCCATGGCTACACCTTC.

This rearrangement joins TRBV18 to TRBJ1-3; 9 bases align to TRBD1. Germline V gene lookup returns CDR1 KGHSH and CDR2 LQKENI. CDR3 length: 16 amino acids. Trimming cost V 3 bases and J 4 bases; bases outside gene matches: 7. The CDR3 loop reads CASSPGTGPSGNTIYF. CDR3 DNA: TGTGCCAGCTCACCCGGGACAGGGCCAAGCGGAAACACCATATATTTT.

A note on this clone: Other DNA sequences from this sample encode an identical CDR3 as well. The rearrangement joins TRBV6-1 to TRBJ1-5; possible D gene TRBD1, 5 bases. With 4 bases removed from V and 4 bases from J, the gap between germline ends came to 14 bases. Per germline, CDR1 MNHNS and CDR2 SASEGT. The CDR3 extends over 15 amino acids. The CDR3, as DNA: TGTGCCAGCAGTGCCCAAGACGGGGGGAATCAGCCCCAGCATTTT. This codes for CASSAQDGGNQPQHF.

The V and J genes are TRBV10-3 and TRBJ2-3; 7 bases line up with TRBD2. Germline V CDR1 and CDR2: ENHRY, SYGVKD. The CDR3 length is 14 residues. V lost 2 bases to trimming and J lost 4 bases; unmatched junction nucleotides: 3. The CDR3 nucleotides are TGTGCCATCAGTGAGCGGGAGGAGGCAGATACGCAGTATTTT. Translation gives CAISEREEADTQYF.

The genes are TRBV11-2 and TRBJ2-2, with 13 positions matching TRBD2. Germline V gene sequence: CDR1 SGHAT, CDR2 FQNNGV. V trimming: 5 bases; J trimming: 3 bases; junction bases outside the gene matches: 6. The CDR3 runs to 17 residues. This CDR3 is CASSEGLAGVDTGELFF. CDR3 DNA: TGTGCCAGCAGCGAAGGACTAGCGGGAGTAGACACCGGGGAGCTGTTTTTT.

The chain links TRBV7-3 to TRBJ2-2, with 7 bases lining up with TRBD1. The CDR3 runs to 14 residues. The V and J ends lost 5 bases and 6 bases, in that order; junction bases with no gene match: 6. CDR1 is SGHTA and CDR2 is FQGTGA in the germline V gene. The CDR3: CASSDPGGAGELFF. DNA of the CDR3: TGTGCCAGCAGCGACCCAGGGGGTGCCGGGGAGCTGTTTTTT.

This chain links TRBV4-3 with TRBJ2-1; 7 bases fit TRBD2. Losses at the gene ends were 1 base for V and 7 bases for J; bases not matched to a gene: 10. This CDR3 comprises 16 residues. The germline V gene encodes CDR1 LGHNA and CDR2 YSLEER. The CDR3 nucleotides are TGCGCCAGCAGCCAAGCTTATGCGGGAGTAGGTAATGAGCAGTTCTTC. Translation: CASSQAYAGVGNEQFF.

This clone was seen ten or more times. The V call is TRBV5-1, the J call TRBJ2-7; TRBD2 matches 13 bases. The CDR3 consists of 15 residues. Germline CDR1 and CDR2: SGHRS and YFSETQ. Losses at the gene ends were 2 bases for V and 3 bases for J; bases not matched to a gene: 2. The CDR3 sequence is CASSLLAGGNYEQYF. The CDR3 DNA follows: TGCGCCAGCAGCTTACTAGCGGGAGGGAACTACGAGCAGTACTTC.

The CDR3 DNA follows: TGTGCCAGCCTCAGGCGACCAGTAGATGGCGGGGAGCTGTTTTTT. It translates to CASLRRPVDGGELFF. V and J are TRBV27 and TRBJ2-2, with D uncertain. With 8 bases removed from V and 7 bases from J, the gap between germline ends came to 20 bases. Per the germline V gene, CDR1 is MNHEY and CDR2 is SMNVEV (reference sequence). The CDR3 is 15 amino acids.

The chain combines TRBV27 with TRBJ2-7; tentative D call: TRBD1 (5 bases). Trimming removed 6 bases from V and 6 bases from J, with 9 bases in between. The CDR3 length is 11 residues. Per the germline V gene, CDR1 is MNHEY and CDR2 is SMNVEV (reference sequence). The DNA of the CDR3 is TGTGCCAGCAGGCGTACAGGCGAGCAGTACTTC. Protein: CASRRTGEQYF.

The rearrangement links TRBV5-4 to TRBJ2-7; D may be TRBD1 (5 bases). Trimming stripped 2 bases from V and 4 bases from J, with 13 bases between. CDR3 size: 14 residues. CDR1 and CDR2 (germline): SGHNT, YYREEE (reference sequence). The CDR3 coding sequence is TGTGCCAGCAGCTTCGAGACAGCTCCTTACGAGCAGTACTTC. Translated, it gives CASSFETAPYEQYF.

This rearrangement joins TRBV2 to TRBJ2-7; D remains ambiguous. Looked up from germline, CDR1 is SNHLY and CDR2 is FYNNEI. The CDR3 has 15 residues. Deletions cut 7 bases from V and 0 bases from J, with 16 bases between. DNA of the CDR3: TGTGCCAGCATCATCGAGCGAACAAGCTCCTACGAGCAGTACTTC. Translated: CASIIERTSSYEQYF.

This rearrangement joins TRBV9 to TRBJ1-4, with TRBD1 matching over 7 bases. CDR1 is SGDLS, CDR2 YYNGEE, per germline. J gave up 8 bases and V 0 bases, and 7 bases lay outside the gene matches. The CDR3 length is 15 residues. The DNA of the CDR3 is TGTGCCAGCAGCGTAGAATCAGGGGGAGGAGAAAAACTGTTTTTT. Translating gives CASSVESGGGEKLFF.

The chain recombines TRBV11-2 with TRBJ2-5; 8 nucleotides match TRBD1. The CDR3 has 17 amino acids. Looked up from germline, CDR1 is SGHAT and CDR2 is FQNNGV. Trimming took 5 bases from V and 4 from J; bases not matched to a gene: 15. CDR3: CASSNPSVTGDGETQYF. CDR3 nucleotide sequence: TGTGCCAGCAGCAATCCCTCAGTGACAGGGGATGGAGAGACCCAGTACTTC.

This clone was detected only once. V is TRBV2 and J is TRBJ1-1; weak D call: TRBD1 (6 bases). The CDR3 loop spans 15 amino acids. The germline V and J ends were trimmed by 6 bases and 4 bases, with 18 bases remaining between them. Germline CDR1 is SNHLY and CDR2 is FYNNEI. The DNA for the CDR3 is TGTGCCAGCAGGACCGAAGGGGACATCGCCACTGAAGCTTTCTTT. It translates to CASRTEGDIATEAFF.

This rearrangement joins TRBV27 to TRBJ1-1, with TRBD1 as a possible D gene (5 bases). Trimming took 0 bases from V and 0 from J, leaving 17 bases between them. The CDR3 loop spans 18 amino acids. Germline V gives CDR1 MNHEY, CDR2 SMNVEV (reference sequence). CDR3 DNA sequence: TGTGCCAGCAGTTTATCGGCTTGGGGGGAACCCATGAACACTGAAGCTTTCTTT. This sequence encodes CASSLSAWGEPMNTEAFF.

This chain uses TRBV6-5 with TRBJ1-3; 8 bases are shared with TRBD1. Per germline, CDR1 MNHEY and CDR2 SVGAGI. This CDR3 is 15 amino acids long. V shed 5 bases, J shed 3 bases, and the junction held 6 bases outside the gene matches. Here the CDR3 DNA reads TGTGCCAGCAGTCCCAACAGGGGGGTTGGAAACACCATATATTTT. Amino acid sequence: CASSPNRGVGNTIYF.

In DNA form, the CDR3 reads TGTGCCAGTAGTATAGAACCCGGACAGGGAACCGGGGAGCTGTTTTTT. Amino acids: CASSIEPGQGTGELFF. This chain links TRBV19 with TRBJ2-2; 8 bases match TRBD1. Unmatched junction bases numbered 5, after V lost 0 bases and J lost 5 bases. This CDR3 comprises 16 residues. In germline, CDR1 is LNHDA, CDR2 SQIVND (reference sequence).

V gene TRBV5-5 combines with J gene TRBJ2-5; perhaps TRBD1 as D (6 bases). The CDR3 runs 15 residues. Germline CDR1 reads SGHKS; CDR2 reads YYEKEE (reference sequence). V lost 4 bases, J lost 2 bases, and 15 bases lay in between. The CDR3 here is CASSGTPGPQETQYF. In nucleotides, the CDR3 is TGTGCCAGCAGCGGGACACCGGGACCTCAAGAGACCCAGTACTTC.

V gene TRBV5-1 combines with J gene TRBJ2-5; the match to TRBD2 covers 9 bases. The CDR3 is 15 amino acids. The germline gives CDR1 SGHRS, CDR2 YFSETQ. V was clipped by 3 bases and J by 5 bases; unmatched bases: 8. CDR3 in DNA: TGCGCCAGCAGCTCATTAGCGGGAGCGGGGGAGACCCAGTACTTC. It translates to CASSSLAGAGETQYF.

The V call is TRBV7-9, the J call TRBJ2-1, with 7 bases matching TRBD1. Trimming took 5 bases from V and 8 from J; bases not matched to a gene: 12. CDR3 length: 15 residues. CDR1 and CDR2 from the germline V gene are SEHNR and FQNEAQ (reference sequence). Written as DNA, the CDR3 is TGTGCCAGCAGCCTAGGTCCAGGGGGAAGGGATGAGCAGTTCTTC. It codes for CASSLGPGGRDEQFF.

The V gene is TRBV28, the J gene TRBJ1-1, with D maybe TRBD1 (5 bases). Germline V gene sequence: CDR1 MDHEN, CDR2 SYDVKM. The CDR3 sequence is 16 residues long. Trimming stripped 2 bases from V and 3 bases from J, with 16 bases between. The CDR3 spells CASSLGLARGDTEAFF. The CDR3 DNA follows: TGTGCCAGCAGTTTAGGTTTGGCCCGGGGGGACACTGAAGCTTTCTTT.

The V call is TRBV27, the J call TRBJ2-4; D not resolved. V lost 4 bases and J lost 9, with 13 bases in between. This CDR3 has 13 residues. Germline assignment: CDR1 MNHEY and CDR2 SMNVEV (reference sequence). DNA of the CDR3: TGTGCCAGCAGTTCTTCAGGCCCCGGCATTCAGTACTTC. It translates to CASSSSGPGIQYF.

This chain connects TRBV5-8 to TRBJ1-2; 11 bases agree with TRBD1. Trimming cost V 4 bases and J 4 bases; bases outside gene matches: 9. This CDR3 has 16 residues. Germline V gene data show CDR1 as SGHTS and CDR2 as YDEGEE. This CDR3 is CASSPDGQGARYGYTF. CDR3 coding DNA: TGTGCCAGCAGCCCGGACGGACAGGGGGCCCGCTATGGCTACACCTTC.

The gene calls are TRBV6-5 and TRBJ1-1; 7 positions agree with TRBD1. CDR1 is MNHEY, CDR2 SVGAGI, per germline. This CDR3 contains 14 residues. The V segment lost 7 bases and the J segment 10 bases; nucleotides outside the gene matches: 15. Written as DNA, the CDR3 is TGTGCCAGCACCCCCCGGGAGTCAGGGGGTAGAGCTTTCTTT. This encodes CASTPRESGGRAFF.

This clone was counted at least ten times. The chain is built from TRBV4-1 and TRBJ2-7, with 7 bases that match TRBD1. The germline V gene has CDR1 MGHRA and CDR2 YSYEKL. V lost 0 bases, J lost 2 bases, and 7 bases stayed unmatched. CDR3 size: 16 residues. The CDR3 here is CASSQDGWDRPYEQYF. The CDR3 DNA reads TGCGCCAGCAGCCAAGACGGCTGGGACAGACCCTACGAGCAGTACTTC.

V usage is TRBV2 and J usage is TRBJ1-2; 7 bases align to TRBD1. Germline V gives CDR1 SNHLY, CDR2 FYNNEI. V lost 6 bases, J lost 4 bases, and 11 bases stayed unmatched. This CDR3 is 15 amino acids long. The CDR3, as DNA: TGTGCCAGCAGGGCCGGGACAGCGCTATTCTATGGCTACACCTTC. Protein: CASRAGTALFYGYTF.

CDR3 DNA: TGTGCCAGCTCACCCCCTGTTCTCACAGATACGCAGTATTTT. Residues: CASSPPVLTDTQYF. The rearrangement joins TRBV18 to TRBJ2-3, with D hard to call. Per the germline V gene, CDR1 is KGHSH and CDR2 is LQKENI. Trimming took 3 bases from V and 2 from J, leaving 9 bases between them. This CDR3 comprises 14 residues. The variable domain in full, with the rest retrieved from reference TRBV18 and TRBJ2-3, is NAGVMQNPRHLVRRRGQEARLRCSPMKGHSHVYWYRQLPEEGLKFMVYLQKENIIDESGMPKERFSAEFPKEGPSILRIQQVVRGDSAAYFCASSPPVLTDTQYFGPGTRLTVL.

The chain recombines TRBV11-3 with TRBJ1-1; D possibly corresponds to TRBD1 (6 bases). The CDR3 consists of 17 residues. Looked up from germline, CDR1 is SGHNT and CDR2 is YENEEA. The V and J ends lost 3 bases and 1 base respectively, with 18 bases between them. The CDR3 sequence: CASSFTGKYGANTEAFF. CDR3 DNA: TGTGCCAGCAGCTTTACAGGGAAATATGGAGCGAACACTGAAGCTTTCTTT.